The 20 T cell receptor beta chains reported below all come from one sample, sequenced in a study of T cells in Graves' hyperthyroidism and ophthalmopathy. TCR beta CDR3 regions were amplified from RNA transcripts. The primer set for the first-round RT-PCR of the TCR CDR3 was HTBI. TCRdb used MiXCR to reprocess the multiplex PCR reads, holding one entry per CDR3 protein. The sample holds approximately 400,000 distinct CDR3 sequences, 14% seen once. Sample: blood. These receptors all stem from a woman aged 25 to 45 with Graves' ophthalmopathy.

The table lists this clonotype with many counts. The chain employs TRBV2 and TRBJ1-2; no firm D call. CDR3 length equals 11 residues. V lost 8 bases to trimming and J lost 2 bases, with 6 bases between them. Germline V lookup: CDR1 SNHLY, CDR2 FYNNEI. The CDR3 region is CASRSNYGYTF. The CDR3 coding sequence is TGTGCCAGCCGGAGCAACTATGGCTACACCTTC. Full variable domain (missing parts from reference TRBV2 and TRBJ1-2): EPEVTQTPSHQVTQMGQEVILRCVPISNHLYFYWYRQILGQKVEFLVSFYNNEISEKSEIFDDQFSVERPDGSNFTLKIRSTKLEDSAMYFCASRSNYGYTFGSGTRLTVV.

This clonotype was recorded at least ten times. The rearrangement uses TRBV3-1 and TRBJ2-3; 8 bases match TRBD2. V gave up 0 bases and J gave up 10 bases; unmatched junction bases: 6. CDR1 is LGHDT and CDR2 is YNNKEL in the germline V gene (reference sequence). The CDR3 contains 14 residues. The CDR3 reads CASSQEPLAGSQYF. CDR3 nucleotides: TGTGCCAGCAGCCAAGAGCCCCTAGCGGGCTCGCAGTATTTT.

The CDR3 protein is CASAGGGLDSPLHF. CDR3 sequence (DNA): TGTGCCAGTGCAGGTGGGGGTTTGGATTCACCCCTCCACTTT. This chain connects TRBV19 to TRBJ1-6, with a tentative D call TRBD1 (5 bases). Trimming removed 8 bases from V and 8 bases from J, with 16 bases in between. This CDR3 is 14 amino acids long. Germline values: CDR1 LNHDA, CDR2 SQIVND (reference sequence).

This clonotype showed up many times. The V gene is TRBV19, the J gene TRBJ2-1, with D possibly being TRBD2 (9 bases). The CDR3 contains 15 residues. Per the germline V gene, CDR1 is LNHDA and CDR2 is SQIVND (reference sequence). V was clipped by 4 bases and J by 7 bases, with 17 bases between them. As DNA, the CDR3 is TGTGCCAGTAGTACCAGGGGGCTAGCGGGGAATGAGCAGTTCTTC. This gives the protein CASSTRGLAGNEQFF.

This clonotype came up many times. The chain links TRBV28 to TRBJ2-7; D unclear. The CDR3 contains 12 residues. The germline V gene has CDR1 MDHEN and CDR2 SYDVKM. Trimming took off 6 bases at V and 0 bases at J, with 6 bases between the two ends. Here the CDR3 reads CASSSSSYEQYF. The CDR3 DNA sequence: TGTGCCAGCAGCTCGAGCTCCTACGAGCAGTACTTC.

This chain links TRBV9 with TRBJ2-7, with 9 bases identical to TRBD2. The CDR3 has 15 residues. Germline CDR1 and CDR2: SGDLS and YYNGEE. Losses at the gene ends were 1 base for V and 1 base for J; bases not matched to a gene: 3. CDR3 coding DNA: TGTGCCAGCAGCGTAAGCGGGGGGCCATCCTACGAGCAGTACTTC. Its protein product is CASSVSGGPSYEQYF.

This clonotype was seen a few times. CDR3 residues: CASSYGDANYGYTF. CDR3 DNA sequence: TGTGCCAGCAGTTATGGCGACGCCAACTATGGCTACACCTTC. V gene TRBV6-1 combines with J gene TRBJ1-2; D uncertain. Looked up from germline, CDR1 is MNHNS and CDR2 is SASEGT. Trimming left V 5 bases short and J 2 bases short, with 12 bases between. There are 14 residues in the CDR3.

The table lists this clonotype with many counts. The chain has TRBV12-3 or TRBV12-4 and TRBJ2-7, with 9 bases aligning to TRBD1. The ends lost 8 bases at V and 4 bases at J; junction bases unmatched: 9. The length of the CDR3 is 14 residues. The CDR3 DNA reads TGTGCCAGCCGGGCCTCAGGACAGGGGTACGAGCAGTACTTC. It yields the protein CASRASGQGYEQYF.

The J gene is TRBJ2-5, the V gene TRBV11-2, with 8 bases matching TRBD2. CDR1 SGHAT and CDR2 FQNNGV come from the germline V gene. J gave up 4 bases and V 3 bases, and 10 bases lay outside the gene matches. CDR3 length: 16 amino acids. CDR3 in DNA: TGTGCCAGCAGCTTCACGGGGGGGCGGGTACTAGAGACCCAGTACTTC. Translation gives CASSFTGGRVLETQYF.

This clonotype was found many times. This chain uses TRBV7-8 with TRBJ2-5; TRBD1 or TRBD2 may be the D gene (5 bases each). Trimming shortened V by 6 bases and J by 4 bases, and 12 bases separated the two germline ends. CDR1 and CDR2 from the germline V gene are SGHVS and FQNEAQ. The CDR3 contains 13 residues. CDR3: CASSISGRETQYF. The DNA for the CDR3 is TGTGCCAGCAGTATCTCAGGGAGAGAGACCCAGTACTTC.

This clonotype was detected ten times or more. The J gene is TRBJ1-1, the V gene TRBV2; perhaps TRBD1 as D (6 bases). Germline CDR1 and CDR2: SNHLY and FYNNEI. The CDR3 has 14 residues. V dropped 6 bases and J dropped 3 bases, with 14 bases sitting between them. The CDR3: CASRMGGADTEAFF. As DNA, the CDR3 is TGTGCCAGCAGGATGGGGGGGGCTGACACTGAAGCTTTCTTT.

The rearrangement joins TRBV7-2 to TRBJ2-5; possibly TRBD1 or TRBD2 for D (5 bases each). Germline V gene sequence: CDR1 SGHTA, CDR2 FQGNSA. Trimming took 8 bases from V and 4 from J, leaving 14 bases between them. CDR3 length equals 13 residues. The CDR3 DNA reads TGTGCCAGCGCCCGTGGGGGTTTAGAGACCCAGTACTTC. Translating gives CASARGGLETQYF.

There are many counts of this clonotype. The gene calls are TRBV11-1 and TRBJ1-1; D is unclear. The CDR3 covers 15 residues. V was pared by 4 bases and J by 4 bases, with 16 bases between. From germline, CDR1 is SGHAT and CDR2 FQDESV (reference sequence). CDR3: CASSSPPGSGTEAFF. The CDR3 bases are TGTGCCAGCAGCTCACCGCCGGGGAGCGGCACTGAAGCTTTCTTT.

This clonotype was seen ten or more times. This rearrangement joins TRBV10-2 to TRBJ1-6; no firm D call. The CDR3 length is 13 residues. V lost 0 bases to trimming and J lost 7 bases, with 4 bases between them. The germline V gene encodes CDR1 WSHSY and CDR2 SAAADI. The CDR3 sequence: CASSESLNSPLHF. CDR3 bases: TGCGCCAGCAGTGAGTCCTTGAATTCACCCCTCCACTTT.

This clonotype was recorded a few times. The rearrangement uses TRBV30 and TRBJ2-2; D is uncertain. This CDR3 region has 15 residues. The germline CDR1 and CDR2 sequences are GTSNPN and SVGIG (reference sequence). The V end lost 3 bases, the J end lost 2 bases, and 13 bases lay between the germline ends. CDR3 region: CAWSDLIINTGELFF. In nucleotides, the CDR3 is TGTGCCTGGAGCGACCTCATAATAAACACCGGGGAGCTGTTTTTT.

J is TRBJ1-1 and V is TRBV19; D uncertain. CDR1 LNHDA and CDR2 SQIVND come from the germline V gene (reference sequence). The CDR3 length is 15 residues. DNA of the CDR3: TGTGCAGAATTGTGGGAGGGAATTGGGAACACTGAAGCTTTCTTT. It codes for CAELWEGIGNTEAFF.

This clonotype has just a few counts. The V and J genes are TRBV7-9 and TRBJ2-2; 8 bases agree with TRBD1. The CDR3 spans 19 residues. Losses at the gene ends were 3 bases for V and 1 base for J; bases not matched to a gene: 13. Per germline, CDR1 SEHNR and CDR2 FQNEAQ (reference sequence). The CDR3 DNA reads TGTGCCAGCAGCTTTTGGACAGGGTCAAGACAAATGAACACCGGGGAGCTGTTTTTT. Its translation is CASSFWTGSRQMNTGELFF.

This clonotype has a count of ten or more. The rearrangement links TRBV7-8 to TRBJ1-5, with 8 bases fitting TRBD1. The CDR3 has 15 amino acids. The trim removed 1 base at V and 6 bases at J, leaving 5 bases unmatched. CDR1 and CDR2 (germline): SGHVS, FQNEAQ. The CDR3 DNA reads TGTGCCAGCAGCTTAGACAGGACAGGGACTCAGCCCCAGCATTTT. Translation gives CASSLDRTGTQPQHF.

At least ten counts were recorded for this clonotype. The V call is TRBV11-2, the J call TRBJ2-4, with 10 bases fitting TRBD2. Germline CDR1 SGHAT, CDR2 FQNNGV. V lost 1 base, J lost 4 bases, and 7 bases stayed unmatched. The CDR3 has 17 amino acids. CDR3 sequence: CASSLVASGGLKNIQYF. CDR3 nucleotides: TGTGCCAGCAGCTTAGTGGCTAGCGGGGGCCTAAAAAACATTCAGTACTTC.

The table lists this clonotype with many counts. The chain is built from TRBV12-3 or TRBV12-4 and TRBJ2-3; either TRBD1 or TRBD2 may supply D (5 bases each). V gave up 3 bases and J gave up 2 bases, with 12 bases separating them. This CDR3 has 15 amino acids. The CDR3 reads CASSFSGTDTDTQYF. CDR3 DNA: TGTGCCAGCAGTTTCTCAGGGACGGACACAGATACGCAGTATTTT.